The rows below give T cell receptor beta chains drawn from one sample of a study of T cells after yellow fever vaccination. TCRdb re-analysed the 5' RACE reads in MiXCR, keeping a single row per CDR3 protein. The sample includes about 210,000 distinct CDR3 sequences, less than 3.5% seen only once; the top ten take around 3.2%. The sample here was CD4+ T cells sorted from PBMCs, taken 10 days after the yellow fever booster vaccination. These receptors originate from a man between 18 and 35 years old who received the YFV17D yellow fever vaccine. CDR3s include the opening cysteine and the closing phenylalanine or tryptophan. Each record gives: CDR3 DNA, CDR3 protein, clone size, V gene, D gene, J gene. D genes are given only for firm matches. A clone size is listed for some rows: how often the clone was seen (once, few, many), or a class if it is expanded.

TGCGCCAGCAGCTTGGGAGACAGGGGGCGGAACTATGGCTACACCTTC CASSLGDRGRNYGYTF many TRBV5-1 TRBD1 TRBJ1-2
TGTGCCAGTAGTCGGACAGGGGACGCCAAAAACATTCAGTACTTC CASSRTGDAKNIQYF many TRBV19 TRBD1 TRBJ2-4
TGTGCCAGCAGCTTAAGGCAGGGGGCGCAGCCCCAGCATTTT CASSLRQGAQPQHF many TRBV7-2 TRBD1 TRBJ1-5
TGTGCCAGCAGCCCTGGACGGGAGAACACTGAAGCTTTCTTT CASSPGRENTEAFF few TRBV6-6 NA TRBJ1-1
TGTGCCAGCAGAGACCGGGGGGGCCGTGATACGCAGTATTTT CASRDRGGRDTQYF few TRBV12-3/TRBV12-4 TRBD2 TRBJ2-3
TGCAGTGCGCCGACAGGGATGAACACTGAAGCTTTCTTT CSAPTGMNTEAFF many TRBV20-1 TRBD1 TRBJ1-1
TGCAGCGTTGAAGTTGCGGGGGCAAATCAGTTCTTC CSVEVAGANQFF NA TRBV29-1 NA TRBJ2-1
TGCGCCAGCAGCCAGGGAGCACAGGGGGTCGGAGAGACCCAGTACTTC CASSQGAQGVGETQYF many TRBV4-1 TRBD1 TRBJ2-5
TGTGCCAGCAGCCTACGCCTCTCCTACGAGCAGTACTTC CASSLRLSYEQYF NA TRBV3-1 NA TRBJ2-7
TGCAGCGTCGTCCCGACAGGGACGAATGAAAAACTGTTTTTT CSVVPTGTNEKLFF many TRBV29-1 TRBD1 TRBJ1-4